Sequencing of this T cell receptor beta chain was carried out in a study of beta chain features in type 1 diabetes (dated by TCRdb to 2017 to 2018). At the level of the whole study: Patients and healthy donors did not differ in mean age, gender distribution, total cell number or subset yield. Across all samples, some 99 million sorted cells were examined, and cell number per subset correlated strongly with RNA yield. Whereas all 30 or so donors provided naive and central memory subsets, regulatory and stem cell-like memory subsets were isolated from just 8 patients and roughly 8 healthy donors. The study compared TCRB repertoires of sorted circulating CD4+ T cell subsets between recently diagnosed type 1 diabetes patients and matched healthy donors. Study-wide findings and limitations: Because cDNA was sequenced instead of genomic DNA, activated cells with high expression could be over-represented, although the groups did not differ in activation or CD3 levels. Type 1 diabetes patients showed a moderate but significant shortening of TCRB CDR3 length in all four CD4+ subsets. Because small numbers of individuals were included in the HLA sub-analyses, any influence of HLA type on TCRB rearrangement was left unresolved. Fewer insertions and more nucleotide deletions at VDJ recombination sites were observed in patients with type 1 diabetes, implying thymic rearrangement abnormalities. Naive, central memory and regulatory TCRB repertoires appeared to be more similar among patients than among healthy donors. Shorter templates might be favored by PCR, yet because patient and control samples were amplified and corrected together, any such skew would affect both groups equally.

The entire amount of isolated RNA was reverse transcribed using the High Capacity cDNA Reverse Transcription Kit, so the sequenced TCRB transcripts were expressed ones. Deep immunoSEQ sequencing was performed on naive, central memory and regulatory T cell samples, with an average of roughly 3.6 million total reads per sample. After sorted cells were lysed in RLT buffer, RNA was extracted with DNase-treated RNeasy Micro or Mini kits, with the choice depending on cell number. Each cell subset was processed on its own to prevent cross-contamination, while patient and healthy donor samples were processed together. The immunoSEQ multiplex PCR was used to amplify TCRB sequences from cDNA, yielding 87-bp fragments that span the CDR3 region. Sequencing of the amplicons was performed on the Illumina HiSeq platform. Per the authors' processing: Synthetic template baselines were used to correct PCR bias computationally, reads within Hamming distance 2 were collapsed together, and singletons that could not be merged were discarded. By aligning reads against IMGT, V, D and J genes, CDR3 length, and insertions or deletions at six rearrangement sites were assigned. Within each subset, clonotype counts were normalized to the number of sorted cells before true diversity and Gini coefficients were calculated with the tcR R package. The overlap coefficient, calculated on TCRB nucleotide sequences, was used to measure repertoire sharing. Out-of-frame TCRB sequences from naive cells were analyzed to stand in for the pre-selection repertoire. TCRdb stores this immuneACCESS table with in-frame sequences only. Part of the clones is absent; in the studies checked, under half of the shortfall reflects unresolved V genes, and no reason is known for the rest. V and J calls and clone size are those listed in that table; D and trimming were worked out from the DNA. The sample contains hundreds of thousands of clones, 11% to 15% of them found a single time. Jointly, the top ten make up roughly 0.04% of the sample.

The CDR3 contains 13 residues, cysteine and phenylalanine counted. Of all the DNA, just the CDR3 is kept, 39 bases in frame from base 1. Via the germline V gene, CDR1 is SGHDN and CDR2 FVKESK. Trimming removed 8 bases from V and 3 bases from J, leaving 13 bases between the germline ends. A single peripheral blood draw of about 116 mL on average was collected from each donor into heparinised tubes. A BD FACSAria II was used to sort naive, central memory, regulatory and stem cell-like memory CD4+ T cells with a panel that included CD45RO, CCR7, CD25, CD127, CD95 and CD27. All sorted populations exceeded 95% purity. PBMCs were separated immediately by Lymphoprep density gradient centrifugation and were stained directly, without being cultured. To minimize batch effects, samples were stained and sorted in pairs, one healthy donor with one patient per experiment. As to this clone: Its antigen is unknown. Per-nucleotide qualities are absent, and no much larger clonotype sits a single base away.

The sample consisted of naive CD4+ T cells from blood. The meaning of the sample's cell subset or site label: true naive CD4+ T cells. This TCR derives from a man in his late teens or twenties with type 1 diabetes. The rearrangement joined TRBV14 to TRBJ1-1; the D gene assignment is ambiguous. The CDR3 loop reads CASAGRFYTEAFF. The base sequence is TGTGCCAGCGCGGGGAGATTCTACACTGAAGCTTTCTTT.